This T cell receptor (beta chain) was recorded in a study of T-cell memory formation after mild COVID-19. Trimming removed 5 bases at V and 0 bases at J, with 17 bases between. The CDR3 extends over 17 amino acids. TCRdb used MiXCR to reprocess the 5' RACE reads, holding one entry per CDR3 protein. The table has about 340,000 distinct CDR3 sequences, 10% to 15% seen once. The genes are TRBV12-3 or TRBV12-4 and TRBJ1-3; no reliable D call. Source material: PBMCs or a T cell subset sorted from them (not recorded which). The source of this sequence is a man in his late teens or twenties who had mild COVID-19 (a few samples of this study predate the infection). Cell type and time point are not known. The CDR3 DNA reads as TGTGCCAGCAGTCGGCCTGTAGCCCGATTCTCTGGAAACACCATATATTTT. Its translation is CASSRPVARFSGNTIYF.